A selection of T cell receptor beta chains follows, all from one sample in a study of CDR3 diversity in severe acne. From the PCR reads, TCRdb called clonotypes with MiXCR, one entry per CDR3 protein. Here the sample spans 89,000 or so distinct CDR3 sequences, 48% being singletons. The sample comprised blood. All receptors come from a male donor in good health, serving as a control. Both conserved end residues are part of each CDR3. D genes are given only for firm matches. The size of a clone is reported for some rows only, either as once, few or many, or as a class for expanded clones.

V gene	CDR3 length	clone size	J gene	D gene	CDR3 DNA	CDR3 protein
TRBV20-1	12	few	TRBJ2-5	NA	TGCAGTGCTGGGGACCTTGTAAAGACCCAGTACTTC	CSAGDLVKTQYF
TRBV7-3	13	few	TRBJ2-1	NA	TGTGCCAGCAGCCCCCCGGGGTCCAATGAGCAGTTCTTC	CASSPPGSNEQFF
TRBV7-4	16	NA	TRBJ2-7	TRBD2	TGTGCCAGCAGCTCGGGCCGGGCTAGCGGGGATAGGGAGCAGCTCTTC	CASSSGRASGDREQLF
TRBV7-6	16	NA	TRBJ1-3	TRBD1	TGTGCCAGCAGCTTAGTGCAGGGACAGTCTGGAAACACCATATATTTT	CASSLVQGQSGNTIYF
TRBV20-1	15	medium-sized	TRBJ1-2	NA	TGCAGTGCTAGAGATTCGGCTACGGAGGCAGGGGGCTACACCTTC	CSARDSATEAGGYTF
TRBV9	14	few	TRBJ1-1	NA	TGTGCCAGCAGCGGTGGACACCCGAACACTGAAGCTTTCTTT	CASSGGHPNTEAFF
TRBV20-1	14	many	TRBJ1-2	NA	TGCAGTGCTTCCACGGGGCCCTCGTGGGATGGCTACACCTTC	CSASTGPSWDGYTF
TRBV19	18	NA	TRBJ2-1	NA	TGTGCTAGTACCAAAGCTGAATCAACAGATAGCCCCTACAATGAGCAGCTCTTC	CASTKAESTDSPYNEQLF
TRBV7-9	14	few	TRBJ2-7	NA	TGTGCCAGCAGCTTAACTTATATTTCCTACGAGCAGTACTTC	CASSLTYISYEQYF
TRBV10-3	13	many	TRBJ1-2	NA	TGTGCCACCCACCAGGGCTCCCTGAATGGCTACACCTTC	CATHQGSLNGYTF
TRBV20-1	12	NA	TRBJ1-4	TRBD1	TGCAGTTACGGGACAGGGGGAGAAAAACTGTTTTTT	CSYGTGGEKLFF
TRBV6-6	13	NA	TRBJ1-1	TRBD1	TGTGCCAGCAGTCCCGACAGGGAAACTGAAGCTTTCTTT	CASSPDRETEAFF
TRBV4-1	14	many	TRBJ2-5	TRBD1	TGCGCCAGCAGCCACCCAGACAGGGAAGAGACCCAGTACTTC	CASSHPDREETQYF
TRBV5-5	13	medium-sized	TRBJ2-2	NA	TGTGCCAGCAGCCTGTACGGCACCGGGGAGCTGTTTTTT	CASSLYGTGELFF
TRBV2	16	few	TRBJ1-1	TRBD1	TGTGCCAGCACCCGGGACAGGCAGGCCCGGGGGACTGAAGCTTTCTTT	CASTRDRQARGTEAFF
TRBV7-9	15	once	TRBJ2-1	NA	TGTGCCAGCAGCTTTCCCGGGGGCAGGGACAATGAGCAGTTCTTC	CASSFPGGRDNEQFF
TRBV7-9	17	NA	TRBJ2-5	TRBD2	TGTGCCAGCAGCCCGGGACTAGCGGGTGAATTACAAGAGACCCAGTACTTC	CASSPGLAGELQETQYF
TRBV7-9	13	NA	TRBJ1-1	NA	TGTGCCAGCAGCTTTTTGGCGGGATCGGAAGCTTTCTTT	CASSFLAGSEAFF
TRBV10-3	14	many	TRBJ1-1	TRBD1	TGTGCCATCAGGGGGGGACAGCTTAACACTGAAGCTTTCTTT	CAIRGGQLNTEAFF
TRBV20-1	15	NA	TRBJ2-5	NA	TGCAGTGCCCCAACGTTGGAGGGGGGGAGGGAGACCCAGTACTTC	CSAPTLEGGRETQYF
TRBV24-1	13	NA	TRBJ1-2	NA	TGTGCCACCAGACAGCCATCCTTCAACGGCTACACCTTC	CATRQPSFNGYTF
TRBV29-1	13	few	TRBJ1-5	TRBD1	TGCAGCGTTCGACAGGGGCTGGGTCAGCCCCAGCATTTT	CSVRQGLGQPQHF
TRBV24-1	11	many	TRBJ2-7	TRBD1	TGTGCCACCGGACAGGGAGGCGAGCAGTACTTC	CATGQGGEQYF
TRBV2	13	NA	TRBJ1-5	NA	TGTGCCAGCAGTTATAGGGGAGACCAGCCCCAGCATTTT	CASSYRGDQPQHF
TRBV15	15	NA	TRBJ2-7	TRBD2	TGTGCCACCAGAAGAGATACTAGCGGGACGGGAGAGCAGTACTTC	CATRRDTSGTGEQYF
TRBV4-1	15	NA	TRBJ2-7	TRBD2	TGCGCCAGCAGCCACCGACTAGCGGGCTCCTACGAGCAGTACTTC	CASSHRLAGSYEQYF
TRBV30	14	many	TRBJ1-5	NA	TGTGCCTGGAGTGTCGATAGGGGCAATCAGCCCCAGCATTTT	CAWSVDRGNQPQHF
TRBV2	11	NA	TRBJ1-1	NA	TGTGCCACCACCGTGGCCACTGAAGCTTTCTTT	CATTVATEAFF
TRBV19	14	NA	TRBJ2-7	TRBD1	TGTGCCAGTAGTACCGGGACAGAAATCTACGAGCAGTACTTC	CASSTGTEIYEQYF